The 8 T cell receptor beta chains reported below all come from one sample, sequenced in a study of OX40 agonist ivuxolimab in advanced cancers. Profiling relied on immunoSEQ multiplex PCR, and the TCRdb table lists in-frame clones only, not all of them. The sample shows roughly 65,000 clones, more than 75% of them seen only once. The source material was CD4+ or CD8+ T cells sorted from blood, sampled in a trial of the OX40 agonist ivuxolimab. All receptors derive from an adult with an advanced solid tumor such as melanoma, head and neck, liver or kidney cancer.

A note on this clone: The same CDR3 can be traced to other DNA sequences in this sample. The chain is built from TRBV5-1 and TRBJ1-6; possibly TRBD1 for D (5 bases). The length of the CDR3 is 15 residues. Germline CDR1 reads SGHRS; CDR2 reads YFSETQ. The V end was cut by 0 bases, the J end by 2 bases, with 6 bases between. This CDR3 is CASSLVGAYNSPLHF. In DNA form, the CDR3 reads TGCGCCAGCAGCTTGGTGGGGGCCTATAATTCACCCCTCCACTTT.

CDR3 region: CASSLGGTGSQPQHF. CDR3 coding DNA: TGTGCCAGCAGCTTGGGGGGGACAGGGTCTCAGCCCCAGCATTTT. The genes are TRBV5-4 and TRBJ1-5, with TRBD1 matching 9 bases. CDR3 length: 15 residues. V dropped 0 bases and J dropped 6; count of bases not matched to a gene: 4. Germline CDR1 reads SGHNT; CDR2 reads YYREEE (reference sequence). The full variable domain, in which reference TRBV5-4 and TRBJ1-5 provide the parts outside the CDR3, is ETGVTQSPTHLIKTRGQQVTLRCSSQSGHNTVSWYQQALGQGPQFIFQYYREEENGRGNFPPRFSGLQFPNYSSELNVNALELDDSALYLCASSLGGTGSQPQHFGDGTRLSIL.

The rearrangement links TRBV6-7 to TRBJ2-3; TRBD1 matches 8 bases. TRBV6-7 is classed as an ORF, of uncertain function. The CDR3 has 15 amino acids. V dropped 2 bases and J dropped 5; count of bases not matched to a gene: 6. CDR3 nucleotides: TGTGCCAGCAGTTACCTCCAGGGGGCAAGAGATACGCAGTATTTT. This codes for CASSYLQGARDTQYF.

Comments on this clone: Other nucleotide sequences from this sample produce the same CDR3. V is TRBV7-2 and J is TRBJ2-7; no clear D gene. The germline CDR1 and CDR2 sequences are SGHTA and FQGNSA. Trimming took 5 bases from V and 3 from J, leaving 5 bases between them. The CDR3 length is 11 residues. CDR3 loop: CASSDRYEQYF. The CDR3 bases are TGTGCCAGCAGCGACCGCTACGAGCAGTACTTC.

This clone was detected only once. This sequence joins TRBV6-1 and TRBJ2-7, with D possibly being TRBD1 (7 bases). Germline assignment: CDR1 MNHNS and CDR2 SASEGT. This CDR3 has 14 amino acids. The V end lost 8 bases, the J end lost 2 bases, and 16 bases lay between the germline ends. For the CDR3, the DNA is TGTGCCAGCGTTCCAGGGGGGAATACCTACGAGCAGTACTTC. Translation gives CASVPGGNTYEQYF.

The chain is built from TRBV19 and TRBJ1-6; TRBD1 matches at 12 bases. The germline gives CDR1 LNHDA, CDR2 SQIVND (reference sequence). CDR3 length: 17 amino acids. Trimming at V came to 10 bases and at J to 6 bases, leaving 13 bases not matched to a gene. CDR3 loop: CATQTPRDRGLNSPLHF. Here the CDR3 DNA reads TGTGCCACCCAGACGCCCCGGGACAGGGGGCTTAATTCACCCCTCCACTTT.

This clone was seen more than once but under ten times. The chain combines TRBV15 with TRBJ1-6; 8 bases match TRBD1. V gave up 1 base and J gave up 8 bases; unmatched junction bases: 4. The CDR3 has 15 residues. CDR1 is LNHNV and CDR2 is YYDKDF in the germline V gene (reference sequence). The CDR3 loop is CATSRADRVYSPLHF. Written as DNA, the CDR3 is TGTGCCACCAGCAGAGCGGACAGGGTTTATTCACCCCTCCACTTT.

This chain connects TRBV27 to TRBJ2-7; tentatively, D is TRBD1 (6 bases). With 0 bases removed from V and 1 base from J, the gap between germline ends came to 13 bases. The CDR3 is made up of 16 amino acids. Germline CDR1 is MNHEY and CDR2 is SMNVEV (reference sequence). Here the CDR3 reads CASSLSNDRPSYEQYF. CDR3 nucleotides: TGTGCCAGCAGTTTATCAAACGACAGGCCGTCCTACGAGCAGTACTTC.